A selection of T cell receptor beta chains follows, all from one sample in a study of vaccination effects on CD4 cells after COVID-19. Generated by immunoSEQ multiplex PCR, the TCRdb table keeps only in-frame clones and is missing some. The table includes 65,000 to 85,000 clones, approximately 80% detected once. Their recognized antigens are unknown. The sequencing used CD4+ T cells from PBMCs cultured with SARS-CoV-2 spike peptides, collected before COVID-19 vaccination. Receptors originate from a human donor who received a COVID-19 vaccine. The CDR3 runs from the conserved cysteine through the conserved F or W. D genes are given only for firm matches. Clone size is shown for a subset of rows, as once, few, many or a class of expanded clone.

v_call	j_call	d_call	clone_size	cdr3_nt	cdr3_aa
TRBV29-1	TRBJ1-4	-	once	TGCAGCGTTGAAGATCAACAGGCAACTAATGAAAAACTGTTTTTT	CSVEDQQATNEKLFF
TRBV28	TRBJ2-1	-	-	TGTGCCAGCAGCACCGGGGGATCCCTTTATGATGAGCAGTTCTTC	CASSTGGSLYDEQFF
TRBV9	TRBJ1-1	-	-	TGTGCCAGCAGCGTGACAGAGAACACTGAAGCTTTCTTT	CASSVTENTEAFF
TRBV15	TRBJ2-2	-	-	TGTGCCACCAGCATCCTCAGGGGGAACACCGGGGAGCTGTTTTTT	CATSILRGNTGELFF
TRBV27	TRBJ2-6	-	-	TGTGCCAGCAGTCCCGCGGCGGGGGCCAACGTCCTGACTTTC	CASSPAAGANVLTF
TRBV12-3/TRBV12-4	TRBJ2-3	TRBD1	-	TGTGCCAGCAGTCGGGACAGGGCGGATACGCAGTATTTT	CASSRDRADTQYF
TRBV27	TRBJ2-1	TRBD1	-	TGTGCCAGCAGTTACCGGACAGGGGGCCACAATGAGCAGTTCTTC	CASSYRTGGHNEQFF
TRBV5-1	TRBJ2-2	-	-	TGCGCCAGCAGCTTGGCGGGACAGAACACCGGGGAGCTGTTTTTT	CASSLAGQNTGELFF
TRBV2	TRBJ1-5	-	once	TGTGCCAGCAGAACCGACAGCAATCAGCCCCAGCATTTT	CASRTDSNQPQHF
TRBV1	TRBJ1-6	-	few	TGCACCAGCAGCCACGCATCCTGGGACAGGGATCCTTCACCCCTCCACTTT	CTSSHASWDRDPSPLHF
TRBV19	TRBJ2-5	-	-	TGTGCCAGTAGTCCTAACATGGTCGAGACCCAGTACTTC	CASSPNMVETQYF
TRBV2	TRBJ1-1	TRBD1	-	TGTGCCAGCAGCGGAACCGGGACAGGCGGCACTGAAGCTTTCTTT	CASSGTGTGGTEAFF
TRBV9	TRBJ2-5	TRBD2	-	TGTGCCAGCAGCGTATTCGGCGGGGGGCACCAAGAGACCCAGTACTTC	CASSVFGGGHQETQYF
TRBV5-1	TRBJ2-1	-	-	TGCGCCAGCAGCTTACCCGGTAGTATGAATGAGCAGTTCTTC	CASSLPGSMNEQFF
TRBV5-1	TRBJ2-1	TRBD2	-	TGCGCCAGCAGCTTCAGCGGGGGGGATTACAATGAGCAGTTCTTC	CASSFSGGDYNEQFF
TRBV5-1	TRBJ2-2	-	-	TGCGCCAGCAGCCAATTACAGGGTAAACCGAGCACCGGGGAGCTGTTTTTT	CASSQLQGKPSTGELFF
TRBV5-1	TRBJ2-3	TRBD1	-	TGCGCCAGCAGCTTGGGACAGGGGGCGGCAGATACGCAGTATTTT	CASSLGQGAADTQYF
TRBV7-2	TRBJ2-3	TRBD2	-	TGTGCCAGCAGCTTATATCAGCGGGGGGGCCAGGATACGCAGTATTTT	CASSLYQRGGQDTQYF
TRBV6-6	TRBJ1-2	TRBD1	-	TGTGCCAGCAGTTTCGGGACAGCCGGCTACACCTTC	CASSFGTAGYTF
TRBV10-3	TRBJ2-3	-	-	TGTGCCATCAGTGACAGGGCAGGGGATACGCAGTATTTT	CAISDRAGDTQYF
TRBV7-2	TRBJ1-2	-	once	TGTGCCAGCAGCTTAGGGGGAGGGGAGGGGGGCTATGGCTACACCTTC	CASSLGGGEGGYGYTF
TRBV18	TRBJ1-6	-	-	TGTGCCAGCTCACCTGCCGTCAGGGGATTGTATTCACCCCTCCACTTT	CASSPAVRGLYSPLHF
TRBV18	TRBJ1-1	-	-	TGTGCCAGCTCACCACCGGGCTTGAACACTGAAGCTTTCTTT	CASSPPGLNTEAFF
TRBV5-8	TRBJ2-5	-	-	TGTGCCAGCCCCAATGGGATTGGACATACTCAAGAGACCCAGTACTTC	CASPNGIGHTQETQYF
TRBV5-1	TRBJ1-3	-	-	TGCGCCAGCAGCTTGGACTACTCTGGAAACGCCATATATTTT	CASSLDYSGNAIYF
TRBV15	TRBJ2-6	-	-	TGTGCCACCAGCAGAAGGGGGTCTGGGGCCAACGTCCTGACTTTC	CATSRRGSGANVLTF
TRBV7-3	TRBJ1-6	TRBD1	few	TGTGCCAGCAGCACCCAGGGATGGACAGGGCTGGGTAATTCACCCCTCCACTTT	CASSTQGWTGLGNSPLHF
TRBV24-1	TRBJ1-4	TRBD1	-	TGTGCCACCTCGAGGACAGGGACTAATGAAAAACTGTTTTTT	CATSRTGTNEKLFF
TRBV28	TRBJ1-2	TRBD1	-	TGTGCCAGCAGTGCTCAGGGGGCGCCCCGGGGCTACACCTTC	CASSAQGAPRGYTF
TRBV3-1/TRBV3-2	TRBJ1-3	TRBD1	-	TGTGCCAGCAGCCAAGATCCGGGACAGGTCTCTGGAAACACCATATATTTT	CASSQDPGQVSGNTIYF
TRBV30	TRBJ1-1	TRBD1	few	TGTGCCTGGACGACAGGGGGCGTATACACTGAAGCTTTCTTT	CAWTTGGVYTEAFF
TRBV6-6	TRBJ1-1	-	-	TGTGCCAGCAGTTACGGTTCCGTGAACACTGAAGCTTTCTTT	CASSYGSVNTEAFF
TRBV7-8	TRBJ2-6	-	few	TGTGCCAGCAGCTTAGACCGGCTCTCTGGGGCCAACGTCCTGACTTTC	CASSLDRLSGANVLTF
TRBV19	TRBJ1-6	-	few	TGTGCCAGTAGTATATCCCCGACGGTCCCCCTCCACTTT	CASSISPTVPLHF
TRBV5-1	TRBJ2-1	-	once	TGCGCCAGCAGCCCCCGAATTGGGGCGGGGCTTAAGGGGAATGAGCAGTTCTTC	CASSPRIGAGLKGNEQFF
TRBV7-8	TRBJ1-2	-	-	TGTGCCAGCAGCTTAGCTGGGGCTAACTATGGCTACACCTTC	CASSLAGANYGYTF
TRBV4-1	TRBJ1-6	-	-	TGCGCCAGCAGCCAGAAAATTGCCACCCTAGCCTCACCCCTCCACTTT	CASSQKIATLASPLHF
TRBV7-9	TRBJ2-3	-	-	TGTGCCAGCGGGATAGACACATCTAGCACAGATACGCAGTATTTT	CASGIDTSSTDTQYF
TRBV28	TRBJ1-2	TRBD1	-	TGTGCCAGCACCGAGACAGGGTCAAATGGCTACACCTTC	CASTETGSNGYTF
TRBV19	TRBJ2-2	-	few	TGTGCCAGTAGCCGACTGAACACCGGGGAGCTGTTTTTT	CASSRLNTGELFF
TRBV7-2	TRBJ2-5	-	-	TGTGCCAGCAGGGCGAGTACGGGGAACCAAGAGACCCAGTACTTC	CASRASTGNQETQYF
TRBV30	TRBJ1-5	-	many	TGTGCCTGGAAGAAAGGGGGGAGCAATCAGCCCCAGCATTTT	CAWKKGGSNQPQHF
TRBV2	TRBJ1-6	-	-	TGTGCCAGCAGTGAAGGTAGGGCCGCGTTGGGGGCCCTCCACTTT	CASSEGRAALGALHF
TRBV5-1	TRBJ2-2	-	-	TGCGCCAGCAGCTCCACCCTTGGGGACACCGGGGAGCTGTTTTTT	CASSSTLGDTGELFF